This T cell receptor beta chain stems from a study of radiotherapy plus CTLA-4 blockade in lung cancer. With ipilimumab providing CTLA-4 blockade, focal radiation was administered to patients who had chemo-refractory metastatic non-small-cell lung cancer. CDR3 size: 17 residues. CDR1 is SGHTA, CDR2 FQGNSA, per germline. V was pared by 5 bases and J by 0 bases, with 9 bases of the junction left unmatched. Produced via immunoSEQ multiplex PCR; TCRdb's table is partial and in-frame only. Of 55,000 to 70,000 clones detected, approximately 79% appear once; the ten largest clones hold roughly 17%. This clone came up a few times. Its matching antigen is unknown. Study findings and constraints: Interferon-beta and early blood T cell clone dynamics reportedly predicted response best. There was expansion of tumor-derived TCR clones in blood after radiotherapy plus ipilimumab.

This specimen consisted of peripheral blood, obtained from a patient treated with radiotherapy plus ipilimumab. The chain links TRBV7-2 to TRBJ1-4; 7 bases match TRBD1. This TCR was sampled from a human donor with non-small cell lung cancer who had a complete response to radiotherapy plus ipilimumab. The CDR3 DNA reads as TGTGCCAGCAGCCCCTACAGGGGATCTGCAACTAATGAAAAACTGTTTTTT. It specifies CASSPYRGSATNEKLFF.